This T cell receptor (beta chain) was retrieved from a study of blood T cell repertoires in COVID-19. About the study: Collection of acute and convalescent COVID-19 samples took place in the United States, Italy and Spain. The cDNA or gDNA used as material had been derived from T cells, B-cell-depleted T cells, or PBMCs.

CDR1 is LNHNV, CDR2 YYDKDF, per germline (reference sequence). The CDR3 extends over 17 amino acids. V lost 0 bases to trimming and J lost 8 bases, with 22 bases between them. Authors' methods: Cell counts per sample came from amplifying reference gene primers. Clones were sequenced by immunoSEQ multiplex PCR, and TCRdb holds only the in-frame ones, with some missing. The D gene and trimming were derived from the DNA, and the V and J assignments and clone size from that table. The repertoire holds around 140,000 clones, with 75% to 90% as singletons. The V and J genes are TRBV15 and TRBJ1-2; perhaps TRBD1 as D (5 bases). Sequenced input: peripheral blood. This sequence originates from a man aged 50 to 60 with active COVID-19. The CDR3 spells CATSRDQYAGLKGGYTF. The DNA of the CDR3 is TGTGCCACCAGCAGAGATCAGTACGCCGGTTTAAAGGGGGGCTACACCTTC.